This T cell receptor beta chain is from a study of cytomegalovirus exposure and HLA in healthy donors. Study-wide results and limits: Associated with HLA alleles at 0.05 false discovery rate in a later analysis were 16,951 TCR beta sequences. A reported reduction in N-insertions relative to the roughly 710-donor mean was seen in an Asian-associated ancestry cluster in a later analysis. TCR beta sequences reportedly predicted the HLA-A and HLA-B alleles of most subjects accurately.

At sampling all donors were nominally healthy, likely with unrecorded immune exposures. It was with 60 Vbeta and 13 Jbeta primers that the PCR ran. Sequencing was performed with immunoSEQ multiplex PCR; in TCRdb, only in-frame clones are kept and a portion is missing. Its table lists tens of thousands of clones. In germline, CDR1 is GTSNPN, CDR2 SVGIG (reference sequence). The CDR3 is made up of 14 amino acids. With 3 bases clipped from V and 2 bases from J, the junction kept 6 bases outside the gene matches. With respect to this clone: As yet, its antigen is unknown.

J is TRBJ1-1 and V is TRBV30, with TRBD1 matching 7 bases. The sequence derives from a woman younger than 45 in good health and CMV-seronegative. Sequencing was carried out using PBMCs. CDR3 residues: CAWREKGANTEAFF. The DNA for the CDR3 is TGTGCCTGGAGGGAAAAGGGGGCCAACACTGAAGCTTTCTTT.